These 12 T cell receptor beta chains originate from one sample sequenced in a study of T-cell memory formation after mild COVID-19. MiXCR was run by TCRdb on the 5' RACE reads, yielding one entry per CDR3 protein. This repertoire shows a few hundred thousand distinct CDR3 sequences, about a sixth found once; its top ten account for under 25%. The sequenced sample was PBMCs or a T cell subset sorted from them (not recorded which). The receptors stem from a man aged 18 to 35 who had mild COVID-19 (a few samples of this study predate the infection). Cell type and time point are not known.

The chain is built from TRBV28 and TRBJ1-5; D is perhaps TRBD1 (5 bases). Germline V lookup: CDR1 MDHEN, CDR2 SYDVKM. V lost 7 bases and J 5 bases, leaving 15 bases between the germline ends. The CDR3 sequence is 14 residues long. The CDR3 spells CASTSDSLYQPQHF. DNA of the CDR3: TGTGCCAGCACATCCGACAGTCTATATCAGCCCCAGCATTTT. Based on the CDR3 plus reference TRBV28 and TRBJ1-5, the full variable domain is DVKVTQSSRYLVKRTGEKVFLECVQDMDHENMFWYRQDPGLGLRLIYFSYDVKMKEKGDIPEGYSVSREKKERFSLILESASTNQTSMYLCASTSDSLYQPQHFGDGTRLSIL.

This clonotype has a count of ten or more. The J gene is TRBJ2-2, the V gene TRBV6-2 or TRBV6-3; D not certain. Germline lookup yields CDR1 MNHEY and CDR2 SVGEGT. Trimming took off 8 bases at V and 1 base at J, with 2 bases between the two ends. The CDR3 loop spans 11 amino acids. CDR3 bases: TGTGCCAGCGGGAACACCGGGGAGCTGTTTTTT. Translating gives CASGNTGELFF.

This clonotype turned up a few times. The V call is TRBV29-1, the J call TRBJ2-7; D is uncertain. The CDR3 is 11 amino acids. Germline-derived CDR1 and CDR2 are SQVTM and ANQGSEA. Trimming took 4 bases from V and 3 from J, leaving 7 bases between them. CDR3 residues: CSVATDYEQYV. CDR3 nucleotides: TGCAGCGTTGCAACAGACTACGAGCAGTACGTC.

This clonotype has just a few counts. The chain employs TRBV7-2 and TRBJ2-3; D call uncertain. There are 13 residues in the CDR3. V lost 2 bases, J lost 4 bases, and 7 bases lay in between. Germline assignment: CDR1 SGHTA and CDR2 FQGNSA. CDR3 amino acids: CASSLLLADTQYF. CDR3 in DNA: TGTGCCAGCAGCTTACTCTTAGCAGATACGCAGTATTTT. The full variable domain, in which reference TRBV7-2 and TRBJ2-3 provide the parts outside the CDR3, is GAGVSQSPSNKVTEKGKDVELRCDPISGHTALYWYRQSLGQGLEFLIYFQGNSAPDKSGLPSDRFSAERTGGSVSTLTIQRTQQEDSAVYLCASSLLLADTQYFGPGTRLTVL.

This clonotype occurred a few times. The chain combines TRBV6-5 with TRBJ2-7, with D unresolved. The CDR3 is made up of 13 amino acids. Germline V gene lookup returns CDR1 MNHEY and CDR2 SVGAGI. The germline V and J ends were trimmed by 6 bases and 4 bases, with 13 bases remaining between them. CDR3 sequence reads: CASSKYVQYEQYF. DNA for the CDR3: TGTGCCAGCAGCAAATATGTACAGTACGAGCAGTACTTC.

This clonotype was counted only a few times. The chain employs TRBV4-2 and TRBJ2-1; D might be TRBD1 (5 bases). Germline assignment: CDR1 LGHNA and CDR2 YNFKEQ. The germline V and J ends were trimmed by 4 bases and 9 bases, with 13 bases remaining between them. This CDR3 comprises 13 residues. DNA for the CDR3: TGTGCCAGCAGCCCCAAAGGGGCCGTTGAGCAGTTCTTC. Its protein product is CASSPKGAVEQFF.

This sequence joins TRBV12-3 or TRBV12-4 and TRBJ2-7; 8 bases are shared with TRBD1. This CDR3 has 13 residues. V lost 6 bases, J lost 6 bases, and 7 bases stayed unmatched. CDR3 region: CASSKGQGIEQYF. In DNA form, the CDR3 reads TGTGCCAGCAGCAAAGGACAGGGTATCGAGCAGTACTTC.

This clonotype was detected many times. This chain's CDR3 is CASSAVLAGGPNEQFF. The CDR3 DNA is TGTGCCAGCAGCGCGGTACTAGCGGGGGGGCCGAATGAGCAGTTCTTC. V usage is TRBV7-7 and J usage is TRBJ2-1; the match to TRBD2 covers 13 bases. Germline loops: CDR1 SSHAT, CDR2 FNYEAQ (reference sequence). The length of the CDR3 is 16 residues. J gave up 7 bases and V 5 bases, and 8 bases lay outside the gene matches.

The sample holds a few counts of this clonotype. The J gene is TRBJ1-5, the V gene TRBV19; 7 bases are shared with TRBD1. The CDR3 runs 15 residues. The J segment lost 5 bases and the V segment lost 2 bases, leaving 6 bases of the junction unmatched. Germline values: CDR1 LNHDA, CDR2 SQIVND (reference sequence). CDR3: CASSIYGTVYQPQHF. In nucleotides, the CDR3 is TGTGCCAGTAGTATATACGGGACAGTATATCAGCCCCAGCATTTT.

This rearrangement joins TRBV7-2 to TRBJ2-5, with 7 bases identical to TRBD2. The germline V gene encodes CDR1 SGHTA and CDR2 FQGNSA. The V and J ends lost 4 bases and 7 bases, in that order; junction bases with no gene match: 12. The CDR3 length is 15 residues. The CDR3 sequence: CASSSKEAGIGTQYF. The CDR3 DNA reads as TGTGCCAGCAGCTCCAAGGAAGCGGGGATCGGGACCCAGTACTTC.

In this sample, this clonotype turned up a few times. This rearrangement joins TRBV4-3 to TRBJ2-7; D possibly matches TRBD1 or TRBD2 (5 bases each). This CDR3 has 16 amino acids. CDR1 and CDR2 from the germline V gene are LGHNA and YSLEER. Trimming stripped 3 bases from V and 2 bases from J, with 17 bases between. Here the CDR3 reads CASSHTGTLVPYEQYF. The CDR3 bases are TGCGCCAGCAGCCATACCGGGACCCTCGTCCCCTACGAGCAGTACTTC.

The chain combines TRBV6-5 with TRBJ2-7, with D possibly being TRBD1 or TRBD2 (5 bases each). The V gene lost 0 bases and the J gene lost 4 bases, with 16 bases spanning the gap. This CDR3 spans 16 amino acids. Germline CDR1 reads MNHEY; CDR2 reads SVGAGI. For the CDR3, the DNA is TGTGCCAGCAGTTACTCGGTTGGGACGTGGGGGTACGAGCAGTACGTC. Protein sequence: CASSYSVGTWGYEQYV.